The following is a T cell receptor (beta chain) sequence with its context. There are a few counts of this clonotype. Its cognate antigen has yet to be identified. It has no much larger one-base neighbor in the sample; base qualities were not kept. Library method: PCR. TCR sequencing of DNA from cultured CD4+ T cells used the Oncomine TCR Beta short-read assay at the Johns Hopkins FTIC core. The QIAamp micro DNA kit was used to extract genomic DNA from the cultured CD4+ T cells. The Oncomine TCR Beta libraries from cultured CD4+ T cells were pooled using unique dual indexes and then sequenced on an Illumina iSeq 100. As for how the authors treated the data: Non-productive sequences were removed, and CDR3s that did not start with C, did not end with F or W, or were shorter than 7 amino acids were discarded. Antigen-specific clonotypes were identified using the MANAFEST web application through comparison of peptide-stimulated wells with reference and other culture wells. Positive clones required FDR below 0.05, an odds ratio above 5, and productive frequency above 0.1% in at least two of three replicate wells. A clonotype was classed as cross-reactive if the clonotype showed significant expansion both in SARS-CoV-2 spike wells and in at least one common cold coronavirus spike condition. Using R version 3.6.1, CDR3 homology was evaluated through Levenshtein distances (stringdist) along with unrooted phylogenetic trees (ape). Starting from the raw public reads, TCRdb applied fastp trimming at Q25, assembled clones with MiXCR and retained in-frame beta chains. Rows are unified per CDR3 protein, each entry keeping the most common DNA and genes. The V and J calls, along with clone size, are taken from TCRdb and not from the paper's own processing. The sample table records roughly 26,000 distinct CDR3 sequences; under 70% of these occur just once. The ten biggest clones cover 4.5% to 5% of the sample.

Sample treatment or condition, as interpreted from the label and publication: roughly 10-day PBMC culture with coronavirus spike peptide pools or control peptides (ViraFEST assay). The ViraFEST assay, used in the study, expanded antigen-specific T cells with peptide pools and then identified the expanded clonotypes through TCR sequencing. Positive SARS-CoV-2 PCR tests in the convalescent patients dated from March to December 2020, before Alpha, Beta and Delta variants emerged in the United States. Each well held 2.2 million or so PBMCs cultured with roughly 10 ug/ml peptide pools in IMDM containing around 5.5% human AB serum and 9.5 to 10 IU/ml IL-2. On days 3 and 7, half of the culture medium was replaced with fresh IL-2-containing medium. Once the cells had been in culture for about 10 days, the EasySep CD4+ T cell isolation kit was used to isolate CD4+ T cells by negative selection. Ficoll-Paque Plus gradient centrifugation was used to isolate PBMCs from whole blood, and the isolated PBMCs were then either used fresh or cryopreserved at -140C. Culture conditions were generally each tested in triplicate wells.

The sample belongs to a study of vaccination and CD4 T cells after COVID-19 (dated by TCRdb to 2021 to 2024). About the investigation overall: SARS-CoV-2 positivity had been established in the convalescent patients by nasal swab PCR, and mild disease was recorded in under ten of these patients and severe disease in one. The convalescent cohort comprised six males and four females, including two Hispanic individuals, seven Caucasians, two Asians and one multiracial person. Post-COVID blood samples from convalescent patients were collected a median of around 100 days after diagnosis, with a range of roughly 35 to 161 days. Post-vaccine blood samples were obtained a median of around 74 days after the second vaccine dose, with a range of about 12 to 241 days. Each participant got two doses of either the Pfizer-BioNTech BNT162b2 vaccine (n=8) or the Moderna mRNA-1273 vaccine (n=2). In about 11 COVID-19 convalescent patients and several infection-naive healthy vaccine recipients, the spike-specific CD4+ TCR repertoire before mRNA vaccination was compared with the repertoire after mRNA vaccination. In control cultures, a CEFX viral epitope pool was used as positive control, an HIV-1 Nef peptide pool was used as negative control, or no peptide was added. For stimulating the cultures, overlapping spike peptide pools were used, derived from SARS-CoV-2 as well as from the common cold coronaviruses HCoV-NL63, HCoV-OC43 and HCoV-229E. Overall study outcomes, separate from this receptor: Only a relatively small number of convalescent patients were included in the study, and early timepoints following natural infection were not analyzed. In convalescent patients, nearly all vaccine-specific clones (304 of 307) were found to be mono-reactive for SARS-CoV-2 spike rather than cross-reactive with common cold coronaviruses. An increase in the median number of SARS-CoV-2-reactive clonotypes from more than 20 after infection to 38 after vaccination was observed, but the change was not found to be significant. Among convalescent patients, a median about 86% of the SARS-CoV-2-reactive clones seen after vaccination appeared only after vaccination, which suggests priming specific to the vaccine.

Deletion took 8 bases off V and 1 base off J, with a span of 20 bases between the germline ends. The CDR3 runs 15 amino acids, cysteine and phenylalanine included. The only DNA kept is the CDR3, 45 bases in frame from the first base. Reading the germline V gene (reference sequence) gives CDR1 GTSNPN and CDR2 SVGIG. This sequence uses TRBV30 and TRBJ1-1; the D gene is unclear. Sequencing was carried out using CD4+ T cells from blood, cultured in vitro. The source of this sequence is a human donor who had recovered from COVID-19. The DNA sequence is given as TGTGCCGCACAATCACCAGGCAGTGAGAACACTGAAGCTTTCTTT. Its protein reads: CAAQSPGSENTEAFF.